These 14 T cell receptor beta chains came from one sample sequenced in a study of T-cell reconstitution after alpha-beta-depleted transplantation in children. Using unique molecular identifiers, the investigators prepared the TCRbeta library. TCRdb passed the PCR reads through MiXCR, listing each CDR3 protein once. The data contain 150,000 to 250,000 distinct CDR3 sequences, 6.3% of them seen just once; the ten biggest clones take up approximately 4.1%. Here the sequenced sample was PBMCs, taken before TCRalphabeta/CD19-depleted stem cell transplant. The receptor source for this set is a girl less than two years old with combined immunodeficiency, due to receive a stem cell transplant.

This clonotype was seen ten or more times. This chain uses TRBV12-3 or TRBV12-4 with TRBJ1-1; D gene ambiguous. There are 14 residues in the CDR3. V lost 5 bases and J 4 bases, leaving 14 bases between the germline ends. For the CDR3, the DNA is TGTGCCAGCAGTCCATTTCTCCCCCCCACTGAAGCTTTCTTT. Residues: CASSPFLPPTEAFF.

This clonotype has at least ten counts. The V call is TRBV7-9, the J call TRBJ1-1; 7 bases map to TRBD1. CDR1 is SEHNR, CDR2 FQNEAQ, per germline (reference sequence). The V gene end was trimmed by 2 bases and the J gene end by 7 bases; junction bases not matched to a gene: 4. This CDR3 has 13 amino acids. The CDR3 region has the DNA TGTGCCAGCAGCTTATCGCCAGGGGGTGAAGCTTTCTTT. Its protein is CASSLSPGGEAFF.

This sequence joins TRBV7-3 and TRBJ2-2; tentatively, D is TRBD1 (6 bases). CDR3 length: 13 amino acids. Trimming left V 4 bases short and J 6 bases short, with 9 bases between. Germline assignment: CDR1 SGHTA and CDR2 FQGTGA. The CDR3 coding sequence is TGTGCCAGCAGCTCGGACAGACCCGGGGAGCTGTTTTTT. This gives the protein CASSSDRPGELFF.

This clonotype turned up a few times. The chain recombines TRBV12-3 or TRBV12-4 with TRBJ1-1, with a weak D call TRBD1 (5 bases). Deletions cut 3 bases from V and 1 base from J, with 9 bases between. This CDR3 spans 14 amino acids. In DNA, the CDR3 is TGTGCCAGCAGTTTCGGCAGGGCGAACACTGAAGCTTTCTTT. Translated, it gives CASSFGRANTEAFF.

V and J are TRBV7-2 and TRBJ2-7; D might be TRBD1 (5 bases). V lost 1 base and J 11 bases, leaving 15 bases between the germline ends. CDR1 and CDR2 (germline): SGHTA, FQGNSA. The CDR3 is 13 residues long. The CDR3 sequence: CASSLGTKDPKYF. In DNA, the CDR3 is TGTGCCAGCAGCTTAGGGACAAAGGATCCCAAGTACTTC.

This clonotype was counted ten times or more. The rearrangement uses TRBV4-2 and TRBJ2-7, with a weak D call TRBD1 (6 bases). The CDR3 sequence is 17 residues long. The germline V gene encodes CDR1 LGHNA and CDR2 YNFKEQ. Trimming stripped 0 bases from V and 3 bases from J, with 18 bases between. The CDR3 nucleotides are TGTGCCAGCAGCCAAGAAAGGATCCCGACAGGACGCTACGAGCAGTACTTC. This translates into CASSQERIPTGRYEQYF.

Only a few counts were recorded for this clonotype. The gene calls are TRBV7-8 and TRBJ2-2; 7 positions agree with TRBD2. The CDR3 sequence is 14 residues long. Per germline, CDR1 SGHVS and CDR2 FQNEAQ. The trim removed 5 bases at V and 5 bases at J, leaving 5 bases unmatched. The CDR3 DNA is TGTGCCAGCAGCCCGCGGGAGCCGACCGGGGAGCTGTTTTTT. This codes for CASSPREPTGELFF. The variable domain in full, with the rest retrieved from reference TRBV7-8 and TRBJ2-2, is GAGVSQSPRYKVAKRGQDVALRCDPISGHVSLFWYQQALGQGPEFLTYFQNEAQLDKSGLPSDRFFAERPEGSVSTLKIQRTQQEDSAVYLCASSPREPTGELFFGEGSRLTVL.

In the case of this clonotype: A much larger clonotype is one base distant, so this may be a read error. DNA for the CDR3: TGCTGTGTTTGGACTAGCGGGAGGAGCTCCTACGAGCAGTACTTC. Translated: CCVWTSGRSSYEQYF. This rearrangement joins TRBV20-1 to TRBJ2-7; 14 positions agree with TRBD2. Germline-derived CDR1 and CDR2 are DFQATT and SNEGSKA (reference sequence). This CDR3 has 15 residues.

This clonotype turned up a few times. This chain connects TRBV20-1 to TRBJ1-1; tentatively, D is TRBD1 (6 bases). Trimming removed 3 bases at V and 1 base at J, with 15 bases between. The CDR3 is made up of 15 amino acids. Looked up from germline, CDR1 is DFQATT and CDR2 is SNEGSKA (reference sequence). The CDR3 sequence: CSARFLGAGNTEAFF. The CDR3 DNA sequence: TGCAGTGCTAGGTTTCTGGGGGCTGGGAACACTGAAGCTTTCTTT.

This clonotype was seen at least ten times. The V and J genes are TRBV4-1 and TRBJ2-2; a weak D match, TRBD1 (6 bases). The CDR3 spans 14 residues. Trimming pared 8 bases from V and 7 bases from J, leaving 17 bases between. Per germline, CDR1 MGHRA and CDR2 YSYEKL. CDR3 residues: CASLQIGGGGELFF. The CDR3 DNA is TGCGCCAGCCTCCAGATTGGGGGCGGCGGGGAGCTGTTTTTT.

About this clonotype itself: A much larger clone differs from this one at a single base, so this may be a read error. This chain joins TRBV7-6 and TRBJ2-1; 7 bases align to TRBD2. The CDR3 sequence is 16 residues long. CDR1 and CDR2 (germline): SGHVS, FNYEAQ. The CDR3 protein is CSSSLAMGGGYNEQFF. Here the CDR3 DNA reads TGTTCCAGCAGCTTAGCGATGGGGGGGGGCTACAATGAGCAGTTCTTC.

This clonotype was detected many times. V and J are TRBV3-1 and TRBJ2-7, with TRBD2 matching over 8 bases. J gave up 0 bases and V 2 bases, and 0 bases lay outside the gene matches. The CDR3 runs 14 residues. Looked up from germline, CDR1 is LGHDT and CDR2 is YNNKEL (reference sequence). The CDR3 here is CASSQLAGSYEQYF. DNA of the CDR3: TGTGCCAGCAGCCAACTAGCGGGCTCCTACGAGCAGTACTTC.

This clonotype was observed at least ten times. The rearrangement joins TRBV7-2 to TRBJ2-3; TRBD2 is a possible D gene (5 bases). CDR1 is SGHTA, CDR2 FQGNSA, per germline. The CDR3 length is 15 residues. V lost 2 bases, J lost 1 base, and 10 bases lay in between. The CDR3 coding sequence is TGTGCCAGCAGCTTAAGCGGTCTAGGCACAGATACGCAGTATTTT. This gives the protein CASSLSGLGTDTQYF.

In its sample, this clonotype was seen many times. V and J are TRBV6-1 and TRBJ2-5; D is ambiguous. V was pared by 3 bases and J by 4 bases, with 18 bases between. CDR1 is MNHNS and CDR2 is SASEGT in the germline V gene. This CDR3 spans 16 amino acids. The CDR3 sequence is CASSDVYVGVRETQYF. For the CDR3, the DNA is TGTGCCAGCAGTGACGTCTATGTTGGGGTTAGAGAGACCCAGTACTTC.